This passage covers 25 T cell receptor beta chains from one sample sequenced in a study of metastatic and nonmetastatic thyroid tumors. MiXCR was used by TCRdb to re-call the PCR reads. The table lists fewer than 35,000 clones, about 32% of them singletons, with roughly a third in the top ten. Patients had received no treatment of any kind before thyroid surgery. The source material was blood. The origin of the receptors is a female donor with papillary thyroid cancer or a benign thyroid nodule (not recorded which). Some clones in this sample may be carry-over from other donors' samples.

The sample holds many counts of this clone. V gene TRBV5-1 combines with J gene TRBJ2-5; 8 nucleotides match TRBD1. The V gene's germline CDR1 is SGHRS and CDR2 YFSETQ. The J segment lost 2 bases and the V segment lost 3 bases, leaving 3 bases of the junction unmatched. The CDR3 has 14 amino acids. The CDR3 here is CASSSGQGQETQYF. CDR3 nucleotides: TGCGCCAGCAGCTCCGGACAGGGACAAGAGACCCAGTACTTC.

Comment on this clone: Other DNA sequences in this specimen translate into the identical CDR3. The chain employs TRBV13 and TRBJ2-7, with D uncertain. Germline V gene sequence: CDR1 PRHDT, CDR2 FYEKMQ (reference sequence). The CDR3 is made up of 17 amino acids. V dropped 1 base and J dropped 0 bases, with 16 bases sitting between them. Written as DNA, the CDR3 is TGTGCCAGCAGCTTAGCCCAAGGTGGTCACCGCTCCTACGAGCAGTACTTC. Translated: CASSLAQGGHRSYEQYF.

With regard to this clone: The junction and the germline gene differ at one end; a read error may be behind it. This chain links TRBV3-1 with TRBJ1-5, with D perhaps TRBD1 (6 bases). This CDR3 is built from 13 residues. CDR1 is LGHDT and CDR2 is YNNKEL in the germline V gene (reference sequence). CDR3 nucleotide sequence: TGTGCTAGCAGCCGAAGGGACAATCAGCCCCTGCATTTT. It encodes CASSRRDNQPLHF.

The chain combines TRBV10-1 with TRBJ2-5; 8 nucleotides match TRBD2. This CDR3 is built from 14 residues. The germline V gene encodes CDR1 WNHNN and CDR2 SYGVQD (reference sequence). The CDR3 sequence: CAGSAGGPQETQYF. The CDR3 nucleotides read TGCGCTGGCAGTGCGGGAGGACCCCAAGAGACCCAGTACTTC.

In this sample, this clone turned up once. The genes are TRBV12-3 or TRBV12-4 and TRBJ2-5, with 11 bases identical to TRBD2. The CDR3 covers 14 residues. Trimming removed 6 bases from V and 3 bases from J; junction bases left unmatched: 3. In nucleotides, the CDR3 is TGTGCCAGCAGGCTACTAGCGGGAGAAGAGACCCAGTACTTC. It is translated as CASRLLAGEETQYF.

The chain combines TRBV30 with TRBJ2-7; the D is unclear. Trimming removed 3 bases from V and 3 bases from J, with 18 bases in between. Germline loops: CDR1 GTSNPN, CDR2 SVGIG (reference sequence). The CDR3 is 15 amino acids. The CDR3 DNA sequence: TGTGCCTGGAGCGACCCCGGCAGGAACCTCTACGAGCAGTACTTC. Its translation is CAWSDPGRNLYEQYF.

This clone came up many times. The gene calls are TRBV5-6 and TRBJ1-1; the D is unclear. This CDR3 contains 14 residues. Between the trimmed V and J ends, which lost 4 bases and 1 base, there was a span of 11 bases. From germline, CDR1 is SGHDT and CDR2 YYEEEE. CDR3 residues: CASSLGPPNTEAFF. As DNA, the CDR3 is TGTGCCAGCAGCCTCGGCCCACCGAACACTGAAGCTTTCTTT.

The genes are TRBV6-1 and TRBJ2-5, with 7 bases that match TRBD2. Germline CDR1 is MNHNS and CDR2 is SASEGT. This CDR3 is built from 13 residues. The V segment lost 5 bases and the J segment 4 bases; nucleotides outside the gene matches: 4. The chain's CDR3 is CASSPASGETQYF. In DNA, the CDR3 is TGTGCCAGCAGTCCGGCTAGCGGAGAGACCCAGTACTTC.

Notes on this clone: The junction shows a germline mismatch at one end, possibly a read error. The CDR3 loop is CASSVRPENQAQHF. Written as DNA, the CDR3 is TGTGCCAGTAGTGTCCGACCCGAGAATCAGGCCCAGCATTTT. J is TRBJ1-5 and V is TRBV6-4; D gene unclear. CDR1 is MRHNA and CDR2 is SNTAGT in the germline V gene. The CDR3 length is 14 residues.

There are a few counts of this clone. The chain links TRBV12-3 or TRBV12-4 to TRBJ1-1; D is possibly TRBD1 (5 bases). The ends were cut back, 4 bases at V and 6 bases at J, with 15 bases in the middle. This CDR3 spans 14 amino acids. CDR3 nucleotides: TGTGCCAGCAGTTCCCGGAACGGGGCGCCTGAAGCTTTCTTT. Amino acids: CASSSRNGAPEAFF.

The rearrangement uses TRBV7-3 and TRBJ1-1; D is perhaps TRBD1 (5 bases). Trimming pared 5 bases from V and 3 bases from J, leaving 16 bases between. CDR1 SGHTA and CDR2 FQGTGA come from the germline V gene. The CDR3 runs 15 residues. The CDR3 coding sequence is TGTGCCAGCAGCACCGACAGTGGTCGAGACACTGAAGCTTTCTTT. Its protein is CASSTDSGRDTEAFF.

The CDR3 sequence: CSARDGYGGDIQYF. In nucleotides, the CDR3 is TGCAGTGCTAGAGATGGGTACGGGGGGGACATTCAGTACTTC. This chain uses TRBV20-1 with TRBJ2-4; 8 bases match TRBD2. This CDR3 comprises 14 residues. V lost 0 bases, J lost 8 bases, and 6 bases stayed unmatched. Germline V gene lookup returns CDR1 DFQATT and CDR2 SNEGSKA (reference sequence).

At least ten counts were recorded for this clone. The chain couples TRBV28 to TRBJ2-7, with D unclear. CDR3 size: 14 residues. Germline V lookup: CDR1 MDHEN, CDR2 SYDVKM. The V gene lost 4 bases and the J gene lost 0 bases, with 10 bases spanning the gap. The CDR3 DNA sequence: TGTGCCAGCAGTTCTCCGCAGAGCTCCTACGAGCAGTACTTC. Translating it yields CASSSPQSSYEQYF. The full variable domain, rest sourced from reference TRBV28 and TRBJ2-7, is DVKVTQSSRYLVKRTGEKVFLECVQDMDHENMFWYRQDPGLGLRLIYFSYDVKMKEKGDIPEGYSVSREKKERFSLILESASTNQTSMYLCASSSPQSSYEQYFGPGTRLTVT.

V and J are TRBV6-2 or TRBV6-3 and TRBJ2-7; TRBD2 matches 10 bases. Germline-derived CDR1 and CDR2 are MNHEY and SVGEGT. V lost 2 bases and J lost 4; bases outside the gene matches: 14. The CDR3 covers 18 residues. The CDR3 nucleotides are TGTGCCAGCAGTTACCCCTCTGTGGCTAGCGGGAGCCTATACGAGCAGTACTTC. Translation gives CASSYPSVASGSLYEQYF.

CDR3 sequence reads: CASSLQGSAFF. As DNA, the CDR3 is TGTGCCAGTAGCCTACAGGGATCAGCTTTCTTT. The chain couples TRBV19 to TRBJ1-1, with D maybe TRBD1 (6 bases). Trimming cost V 6 bases and J 10 bases, with 12 bases left between them. The CDR3 consists of 11 residues. Looked up from germline, CDR1 is LNHDA and CDR2 is SQIVND (reference sequence). Supplemented by reference TRBV19 and TRBJ1-1, the full variable domain reads DGGITQSPKYLFRKEGQNVTLSCEQNLNHDAMYWYRQDPGQGLRLIYYSQIVNDFQKGDIAEGYSVSREKKESFPLTVTSAQKNPTAFYLCASSLQGSAFFGQGTRLTVV.

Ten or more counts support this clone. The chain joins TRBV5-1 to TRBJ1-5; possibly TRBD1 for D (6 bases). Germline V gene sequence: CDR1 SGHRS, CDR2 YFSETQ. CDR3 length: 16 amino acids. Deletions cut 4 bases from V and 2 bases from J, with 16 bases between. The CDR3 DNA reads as TGCGCCAGCAGCACGGAGCCGACAGGAGGCAATCAGCCCCAGCATTTT. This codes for CASSTEPTGGNQPQHF.

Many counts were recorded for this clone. CDR3 residues: CASSGFDYYNEQFF. The DNA for the CDR3 is TGTGCCAGCAGTGGCTTTGACTATTACAATGAGCAGTTCTTC. The rearrangement uses TRBV2 and TRBJ2-1; weak D call: TRBD2 (5 bases). The CDR3 is 14 amino acids. Germline V gene lookup returns CDR1 SNHLY and CDR2 FYNNEI. Between the trimmed V and J ends, which lost 4 bases and 4 bases, there was a span of 11 bases.

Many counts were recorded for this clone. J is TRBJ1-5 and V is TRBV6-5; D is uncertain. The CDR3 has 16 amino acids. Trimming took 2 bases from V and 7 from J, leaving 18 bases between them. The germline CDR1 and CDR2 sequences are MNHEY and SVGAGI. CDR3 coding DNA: TGTGCCAGCAGTTACATAGGCCAACAGATTGGACAGCCCCAGCATTTT. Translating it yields CASSYIGQQIGQPQHF.

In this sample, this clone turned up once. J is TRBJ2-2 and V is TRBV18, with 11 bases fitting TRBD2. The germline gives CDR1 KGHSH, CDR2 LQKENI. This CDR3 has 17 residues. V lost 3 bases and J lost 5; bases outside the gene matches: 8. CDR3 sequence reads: CASSPSTSGMSTGELFF. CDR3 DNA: TGTGCCAGCTCACCTTCGACTAGCGGGATGTCAACCGGGGAGCTGTTTTTT.

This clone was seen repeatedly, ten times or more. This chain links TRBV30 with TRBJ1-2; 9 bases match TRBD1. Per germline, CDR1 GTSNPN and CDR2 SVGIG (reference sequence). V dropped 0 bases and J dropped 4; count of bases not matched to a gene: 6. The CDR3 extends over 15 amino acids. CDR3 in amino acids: CAWSVRGQGFYGYTF. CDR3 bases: TGTGCCTGGAGTGTACGGGGACAGGGCTTCTATGGCTACACCTTC. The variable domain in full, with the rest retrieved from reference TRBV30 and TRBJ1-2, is SQTIHQWPATLVQPVGSPLSLECTVEGTSNPNLYWYRQAAGRGLQLLFYSVGIGQISSEVPQNLSASRPQDRQFILSSKKLLLSDSGFYLCAWSVRGQGFYGYTFGSGTRLTVV.

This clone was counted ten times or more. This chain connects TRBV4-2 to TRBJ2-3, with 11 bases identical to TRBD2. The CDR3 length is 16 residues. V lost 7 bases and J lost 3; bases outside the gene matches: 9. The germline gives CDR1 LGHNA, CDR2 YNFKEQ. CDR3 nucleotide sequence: TGTGCCAGCACCCTCAACATAGCGGGAGGGACAGATACGCAGTATTTT. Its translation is CASTLNIAGGTDTQYF.

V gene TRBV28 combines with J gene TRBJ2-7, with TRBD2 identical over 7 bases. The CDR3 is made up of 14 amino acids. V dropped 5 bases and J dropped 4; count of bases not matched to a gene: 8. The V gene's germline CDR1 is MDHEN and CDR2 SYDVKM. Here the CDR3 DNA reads TGTGCCAGCAGTACCCGGCTAGCGGCTTACGAGCAGTACTTC. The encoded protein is CASSTRLAAYEQYF.

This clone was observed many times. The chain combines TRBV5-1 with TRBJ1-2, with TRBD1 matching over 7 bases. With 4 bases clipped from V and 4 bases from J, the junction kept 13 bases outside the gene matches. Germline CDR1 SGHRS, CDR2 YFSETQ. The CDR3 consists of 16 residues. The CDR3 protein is CASSPHTRDSSYGYTF. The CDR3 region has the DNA TGCGCCAGCAGCCCACATACCCGGGACAGCTCCTATGGCTACACCTTC.

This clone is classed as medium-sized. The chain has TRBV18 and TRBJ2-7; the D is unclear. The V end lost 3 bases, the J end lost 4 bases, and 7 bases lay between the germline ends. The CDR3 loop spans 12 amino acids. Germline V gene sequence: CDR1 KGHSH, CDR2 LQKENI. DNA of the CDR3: TGTGCCAGCTCACCCCAGGAATACGAGCAGTACTTC. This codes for CASSPQEYEQYF. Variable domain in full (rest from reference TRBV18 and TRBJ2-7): NAGVMQNPRHLVRRRGQEARLRCSPMKGHSHVYWYRQLPEEGLKFMVYLQKENIIDESGMPKERFSAEFPKEGPSILRIQQVVRGDSAAYFCASSPQEYEQYFGPGTRLTVT.

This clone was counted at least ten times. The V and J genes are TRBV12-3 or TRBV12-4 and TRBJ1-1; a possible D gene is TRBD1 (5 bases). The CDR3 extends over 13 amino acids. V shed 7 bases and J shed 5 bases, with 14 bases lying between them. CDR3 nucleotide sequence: TGTGCCAGCACAGGCTGGGGGGGGACTGAAGCTTTCTTT. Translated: CASTGWGGTEAFF.